Sequencing of this TCR beta chain was carried out in a study of T cell repertoires in cytomegalovirus infection. Across the study: HLA-B-restricted CMV epitopes that are well studied, plus recently identified HLA-C-restricted ones, were used by the study. Public TCR beta signature analysis indicated the presence of both CMV infection and matching HLA type.

About this clonotype itself: Its antigen remains unknown.

TCRdb re-derived calls from the reads in MiXCR, one entry per CDR3 protein. The table includes 200,000 to 250,000 distinct CDR3 sequences, approximately 40% detected once. Overall study results and limits: Frequencies of public TCR beta families were cumulated, and this identified carriers of CMV plus the relevant HLA.

The CDR3 spans 15 residues. Trimming took off 5 bases at V and 4 bases at J, with 16 bases between the two ends. Germline CDR1 and CDR2: SEHNR and FQNEAQ (reference sequence). The sequence was obtained from a human donor in good health (CMV status not recorded). Some clones in this sample may be carry-over from other donors' samples. The material was CD8+ T cells from cultured PBMCs, obtained from culture after CMV antigen stimulation. The rearrangement links TRBV7-9 to TRBJ2-3; the D gene is possibly TRBD2 (7 bases). This chain's CDR3 is CASSARGGASDTQYF. In DNA, the CDR3 is TGTGCCAGCAGCGCTAGGGGGGGCGCCTCAGATACGCAGTATTTT. The variable domain in full, completed from reference TRBV7-9 and TRBJ2-3, reads DTGVSQNPRHKITKRGQNVTFRCDPISEHNRLYWYRQTLGQGPEFLTYFQNEAQLEKSRLLSDRFSAERPKGSFSTLEIQRTEQGDSAMYLCASSARGGASDTQYFGPGTRLTVL.